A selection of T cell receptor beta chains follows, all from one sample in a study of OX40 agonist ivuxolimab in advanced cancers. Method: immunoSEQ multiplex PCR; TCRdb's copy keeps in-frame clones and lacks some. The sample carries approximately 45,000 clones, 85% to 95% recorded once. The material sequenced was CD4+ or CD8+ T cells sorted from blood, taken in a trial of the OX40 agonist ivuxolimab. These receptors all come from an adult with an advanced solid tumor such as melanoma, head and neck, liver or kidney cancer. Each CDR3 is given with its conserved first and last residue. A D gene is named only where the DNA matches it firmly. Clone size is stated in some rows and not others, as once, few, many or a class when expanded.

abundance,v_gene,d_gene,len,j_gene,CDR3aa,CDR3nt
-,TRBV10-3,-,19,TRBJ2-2,CAISETAEAETSWTGELFF,TGTGCCATCAGTGAGACTGCTGAGGCAGAAACTTCGTGGACCGGGGAGCTGTTTTTT
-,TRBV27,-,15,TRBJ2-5,CASRGQGTPHRPQYF,TGTGCCAGCAGGGGGCAGGGGACTCCTCATCGTCCCCAGTACTTC
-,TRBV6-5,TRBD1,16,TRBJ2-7,CASSYSWTGTPYEQYF,TGTGCCAGCAGTTACTCATGGACAGGGACCCCCTACGAGCAGTACTTC
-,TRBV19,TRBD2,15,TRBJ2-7,CASSIEAGPTYEQYF,TGTGCCAGTAGTATAGAAGCGGGACCTACCTACGAGCAGTACTTC
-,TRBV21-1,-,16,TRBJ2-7,CASSISPGTHPYEQYF,TGTGCCAGCAGCATTTCTCCCGGGACCCATCCCTACGAGCAGTACTTC
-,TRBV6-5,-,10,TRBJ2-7,CASSNYEQYF,TGTGCCAGCAGCAACTACGAGCAGTACTTC
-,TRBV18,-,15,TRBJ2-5,CASSPFKADQETQYF,TGTGCCAGCTCACCATTTAAAGCGGACCAAGAGACCCAGTACTTC
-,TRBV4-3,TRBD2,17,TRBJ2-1,CASSQEFQRDQYNEQFF,TGCGCCAGCAGCCAAGAATTTCAGCGGGACCAATACAATGAGCAGTTCTTC
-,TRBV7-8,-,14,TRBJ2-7,CASSLGAGSYEQYF,TGTGCCAGCAGCTTAGGGGCAGGGTCCTACGAGCAGTACTTC
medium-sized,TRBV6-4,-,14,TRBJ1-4,CAAPRVAEGEKLFF,TGTGCCGCACCCAGGGTTGCAGAGGGTGAAAAACTGTTTTTT
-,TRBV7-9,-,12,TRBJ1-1,CASIRTGAEAFF,TGTGCCAGCATCCGGACCGGAGCTGAAGCTTTCTTT
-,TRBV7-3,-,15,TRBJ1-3,CASSLMGNSGNTIYF,TGTGCCAGCAGCTTAATGGGGAACTCTGGAAACACCATATATTTT
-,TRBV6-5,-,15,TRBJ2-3,CASRPTEARTDTQYF,TGTGCCAGCAGACCCACGGAGGCACGCACAGATACGCAGTATTTT
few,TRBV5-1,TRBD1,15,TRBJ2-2,CASSFDRALTGELFF,TGCGCCAGCAGTTTCGACAGGGCTCTCACCGGGGAGCTGTTTTTT
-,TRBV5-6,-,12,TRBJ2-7,CASSLGAYEQYF,TGTGCCAGCAGCTTGGGCGCCTACGAGCAGTACTTC
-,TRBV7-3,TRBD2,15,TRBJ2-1,CASSSLAGAADEQFF,TGTGCCAGCAGCTCGCTAGCGGGAGCAGCGGATGAGCAGTTCTTC
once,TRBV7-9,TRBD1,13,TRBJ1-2,CASSRWTGDGYTF,TGTGCCAGCAGCCGCTGGACAGGGGATGGCTACACCTTC
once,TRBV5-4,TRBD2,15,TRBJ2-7,CASSRTSGGPYEQYF,TGTGCCAGCAGCCGAACCAGCGGGGGACCCTACGAGCAGTACTTC
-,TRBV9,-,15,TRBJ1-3,CASSAGTDSGNTIYF,TGTGCCAGCAGCGCCGGGACCGACTCTGGAAACACCATATATTTT
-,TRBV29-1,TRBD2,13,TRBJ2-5,CSVEDVLAESAYF,TGCAGCGTTGAAGATGTTCTAGCGGAGTCGGCGTACTTC
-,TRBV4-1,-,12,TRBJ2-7,CASRRPEYEQYF,TGCGCCAGCAGACGACCTGAATACGAGCAGTACTTC
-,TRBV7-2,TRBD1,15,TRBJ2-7,CASSLVRDRGREQYF,TGTGCCAGCAGCTTAGTTCGCGACAGGGGAAGAGAGCAGTACTTC
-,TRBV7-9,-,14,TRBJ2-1,CASSFLTGDPEQFF,TGTGCCAGCAGCTTCCTCACCGGGGACCCGGAGCAGTTCTTC
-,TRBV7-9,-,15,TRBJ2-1,CASRNRASSYNEQFF,TGTGCCAGCAGGAATAGGGCGAGCTCCTACAATGAGCAGTTCTTC
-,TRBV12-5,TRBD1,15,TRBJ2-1,CASGFGTGGYNEQFF,TGTGCTAGTGGTTTTGGGACAGGGGGGTACAATGAGCAGTTCTTC
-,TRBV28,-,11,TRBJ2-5,CASSSEETQYF,TGTGCCAGCAGTTCAGAGGAGACCCAGTACTTC
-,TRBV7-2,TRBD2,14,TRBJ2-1,CASFLAGTYNEQFF,TGTGCCAGCTTCCTAGCGGGAACCTACAATGAGCAGTTCTTC
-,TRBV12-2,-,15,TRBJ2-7,CASRFPRDRRLSPYF,TGTGCAAGTCGCTTCCCCCGGGACAGGCGCCTGAGCCCGTACTTC
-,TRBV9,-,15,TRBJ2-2,CASSEDNLGTGELFF,TGTGCCAGCAGCGAGGATAACCTGGGCACCGGGGAGCTGTTTTTT
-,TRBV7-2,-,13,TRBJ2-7,CASSLAPGAEQYF,TGTGCCAGCAGCTTGGCCCCCGGTGCCGAGCAGTACTTC
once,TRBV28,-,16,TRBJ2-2,CASSAAGQQYTGELFF,TGTGCCAGCAGCGCTGCGGGACAGCAGTACACCGGGGAGCTGTTTTTT
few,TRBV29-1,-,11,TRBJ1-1,CSVEKVTEAFF,TGCAGCGTTGAAAAGGTGACTGAAGCTTTCTTT
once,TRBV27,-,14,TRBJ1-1,CASSLGGTNTEAFF,TGTGCCAGCAGTTTAGGGGGGACTAACACTGAAGCTTTCTTT